This T cell receptor beta chain was profiled in a study of T cell repertoires in cytomegalovirus infection. About the research overall: Indicated by public TCR beta signatures were CMV infection and matching HLA type.

TCRdb processed the reads anew with MiXCR; each CDR3 protein has one entry. The table records around 260,000 distinct CDR3 sequences, approximately 8.3% of them present only once. Details on this clonotype: What it binds is unknown.

Findings and limits, study-wide: The ex vivo response was dominated by HLA-C-restricted CMV-specific TCR beta clonotypes. Of the TCR beta families, the public ones yielded a cumulative frequency that identified carriers of CMV plus the relevant HLA.

CDR1 MGHDK and CDR2 SYGVNS come from the germline V gene. The CDR3 has 13 amino acids. Trimming took 8 bases from V and 11 from J, leaving 21 bases between them. The clonotype was recovered from a human donor in good health (CMV status not recorded). Some clones in this sample may be carry-over from other donors' samples. V gene TRBV25-1 combines with J gene TRBJ1-1; D gene unclear. Sequenced sample: PBMCs. The chain's CDR3 is CASARFPESLAFF. The CDR3, as DNA: TGTGCCAGCGCGCGGTTCCCGGAAAGTTTGGCTTTCTTT.